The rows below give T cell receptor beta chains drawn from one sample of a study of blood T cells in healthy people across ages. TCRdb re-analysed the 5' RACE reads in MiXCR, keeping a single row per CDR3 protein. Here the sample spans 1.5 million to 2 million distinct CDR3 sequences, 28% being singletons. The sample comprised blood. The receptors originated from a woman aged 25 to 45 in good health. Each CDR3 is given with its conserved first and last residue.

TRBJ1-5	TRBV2	CASKTDHNQPQHF
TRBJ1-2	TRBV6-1	CASRREGGYTF
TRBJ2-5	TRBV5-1	CASSPPRAEETQYF
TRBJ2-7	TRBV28	CASSPPMDGLYEQYF
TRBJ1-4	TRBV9	CASSVDGRATNEKLFF
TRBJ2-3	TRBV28	CAAGRGQDTGTQYF
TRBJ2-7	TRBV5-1	CASRLRTEGEQYF
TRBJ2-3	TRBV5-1	CASSLTTQFSDTQYF
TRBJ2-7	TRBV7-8	CASSLADSATYEQYF
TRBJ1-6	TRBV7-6	CASSLDSSDSPLHF
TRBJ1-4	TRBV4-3	CASSQDLGRQGGKLFF
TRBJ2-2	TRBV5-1	CASSSIPQGNTGELFF
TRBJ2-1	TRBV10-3	CAATGLAGGNEQFF
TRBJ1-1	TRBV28	CASSSPGQIRTEAFF
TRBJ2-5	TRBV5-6	CASSLVVTETRYQETQYF
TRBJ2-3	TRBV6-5	CASSSRGSLEYF
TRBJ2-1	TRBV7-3	CASSLQAGVTHEQFF
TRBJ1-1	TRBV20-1	CSARGVGDEAFF
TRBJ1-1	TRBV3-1	CASSPRRTNTEAFF
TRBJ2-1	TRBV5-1	CASSPGLLSGKTEQFF
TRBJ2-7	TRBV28	CASSLWGGGFYEQYF
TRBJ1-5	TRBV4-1	CASSGQGSGQPQHF
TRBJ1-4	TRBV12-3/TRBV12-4	CASSWGGAGNEKLFF
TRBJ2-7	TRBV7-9	CASSTDRGGDYEQYF
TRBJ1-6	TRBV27	CASSLGIGSSYNSPLHF
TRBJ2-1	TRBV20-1	CSARPGRAGSYNEQFF
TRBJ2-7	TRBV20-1	CSALTSGSSYEQYF
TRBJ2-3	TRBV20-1	CSARDRFGLATMDTQYF
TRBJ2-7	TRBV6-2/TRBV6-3	CASRQRGLAETYEQYF
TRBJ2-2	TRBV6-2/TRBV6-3	CAASWTPLSNTGELFF
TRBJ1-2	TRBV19	CASSPTRGQTSYGYTF
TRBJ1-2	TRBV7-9	CASSLMGSNYGYTF
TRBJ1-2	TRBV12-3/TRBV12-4	CASSPWAIQGDSYGYTF
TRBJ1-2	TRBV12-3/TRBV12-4	CASSLRPDYGYTF
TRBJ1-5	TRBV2	CASSGVGGRQPQHF
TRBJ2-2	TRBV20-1	CSARVAGFGTGELFF
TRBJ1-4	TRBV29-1	CSVGDRVPFF
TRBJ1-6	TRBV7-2	CASSLQGDYNSPLHF
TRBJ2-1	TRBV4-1	CASSQEPERSYNEQFF
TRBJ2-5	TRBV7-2	CASSPLGRVTQETQYF
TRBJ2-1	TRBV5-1	CARSSLGGEQFF
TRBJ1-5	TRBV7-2	CASSAHRDSQPQHF
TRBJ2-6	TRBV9	CASSVAWTGANVPTF
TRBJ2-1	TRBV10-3	CAISEGAGGENEQFF
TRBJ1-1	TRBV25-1	CASSEWTTDKAFF
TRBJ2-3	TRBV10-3	CAISAGASQQNTQYF